This TCR beta chain was profiled in a study of blood T cell repertoires in COVID-19. Turning to the study itself: Material from acute and convalescent COVID-19 was sourced from the United States, Italy and Spain.

Authors' analysis steps: Researchers report that nucleated cell counts were estimated from reference gene primer amplification. TCRdb's copy holds only in-frame clones and misses some; the assay was immunoSEQ multiplex PCR. The D gene and trimming were derived from the DNA, and the V and J assignments and clone size from that table. The sample includes around 100,000 clones, approximately 91% of them seen just once. This clone was seen a single time. V lost 0 bases and J 6 bases, leaving 11 bases between the germline ends. The CDR3 length is 14 residues. Germline CDR1 reads MNHNY; CDR2 reads SVGAGI (reference sequence).

This clonotype was obtained from a human donor in a cohort sampled during active COVID-19. This chain uses TRBV6-6 with TRBJ1-2, with D possibly TRBD1 on 6 matching bases. The specimen sequenced was peripheral blood. CDR3 DNA: TGTGCCAGCAGTTACTCGACGGCAGGGGATGGCTACACCTTC. Its protein is CASSYSTAGDGYTF.